The 6 T cell receptor beta chains below come from one sample, sequenced in a study of beta chain features in type 1 diabetes. Whole-study results and caveats: Type 1 diabetes patients had moderately but significantly shorter TCRB CDR3s in all four CD4+ subsets.

For these receptors, no antigen is known. The investigators reverse transcribed all of the isolated RNA, so they sequenced expressed TCRB transcripts. This table comes from immunoSEQ multiplex PCR, and its TCRdb copy is limited to in-frame clones, with some not included. The sample has about 660,000 clones; over 12% are singletons. Sequencing used naive CD4+ T cells from blood. The receptors come from a young man with type 1 diabetes.

This clone was seen only a few times. The genes are TRBV25-1 and TRBJ2-1, with D possibly matching TRBD1 (5 bases). The length of the CDR3 is 13 residues. From germline, CDR1 is MGHDK and CDR2 SYGVNS. V lost 3 bases and J 10 bases, leaving 13 bases between the germline ends. In DNA, the CDR3 is TGTGCCAGCAGTGACCATGACAGACGAGAGCAGTTCTTC. Amino acid sequence: CASSDHDRREQFF. The complete variable domain, with remaining parts taken from reference TRBV25-1 and TRBJ2-1, reads EADIYQTPRYLVIGTGKKITLECSQTMGHDKMYWYQQDPGMELHLIHYSYGVNSTEKGDLSSESTVSRIRTEHFPLTLESARPSHTSQYLCASSDHDRREQFFGPGTRLTVL.

A note on this clone: Other DNA sequences in this sample translate to the same CDR3. This sequence joins TRBV30 and TRBJ2-6, with a tentative D call TRBD1 (6 bases). Trimming cost V 1 base and J 1 base, with 8 bases left between them. Per the germline V gene, CDR1 is GTSNPN and CDR2 is SVGIG (reference sequence). The CDR3 covers 15 residues. DNA of the CDR3: TGTGCCTGGAGTGGCAGGGGATCTGGGGCCAACGTCCTGACTTTC. Residues: CAWSGRGSGANVLTF.

The V call is TRBV6-1, the J call TRBJ2-7; a possible D gene is TRBD1 (7 bases). In germline, CDR1 is MNHNS, CDR2 SASEGT. The CDR3 consists of 16 residues. V was clipped by 1 base and J by 0 bases, with 13 bases between them. CDR3 bases: TGTGCCAGCAGTGAAGTTGACAGGGAGGACTCCTACGAGCAGTACTTC. This gives the protein CASSEVDREDSYEQYF.

This clone has a handful of counts. The V call is TRBV5-1, the J call TRBJ2-1; perhaps TRBD2 as D (6 bases). The CDR3 runs 15 residues. V gave up 4 bases and J gave up 8 bases, with 19 bases separating them. The germline CDR1 and CDR2 sequences are SGHRS and YFSETQ. The CDR3 coding sequence is TGCGCCAGCAGCCCCGGGACTGGGCTCCGCGATGAGCAGTTCTTC. Translation: CASSPGTGLRDEQFF.

The rearrangement uses TRBV5-1 and TRBJ2-4; no reliable D call. This CDR3 is 13 amino acids long. The germline V gene encodes CDR1 SGHRS and CDR2 YFSETQ. Deletions cut 0 bases from V and 4 bases from J, with 5 bases between. CDR3 residues: CASSLGQKNIQYF. The CDR3 bases are TGCGCCAGCAGCTTGGGGCAGAAAAACATTCAGTACTTC.

The chain has TRBV4-2 and TRBJ1-2; weak D call: TRBD1 (6 bases). Looked up from germline, CDR1 is LGHNA and CDR2 is YNFKEQ. V was clipped by 5 bases and J by 4 bases, with 11 bases between them. The CDR3 is made up of 13 amino acids. CDR3 DNA: TGTGCCAGCAGCTCACCGGGGGCCTATGGCTACACCTTC. Translated, it gives CASSSPGAYGYTF.